The clone carrying this T cell receptor beta chain was seen many times. Its antigen remains unidentified. The data belong to a study of regulatory T cells in long-lasting Graves disease. Study-wide points: No thyroid tissue was studied; the work used peripheral blood only.

Specified time point: newly diagnosed GD, antithyroid drugs for less than 3 months. Following extraction of RNA from PBMCs, that RNA was used to make the TCR library. Construction of the TCR beta libraries employed iRepertoire HTBI primers in conjunction with Arm-PCR of CDR3 regions. One entry per CDR3 protein results from TCRdb running MiXCR on the multiplex PCR reads. The repertoire holds around 450,000 distinct CDR3 sequences, over 14% seen once, with over 7% in the top ten. These same data were also listed under a study on T cells in Graves' hyperthyroidism and ophthalmopathy.

This material consisted of peripheral blood mononuclear cells (PBMCs), taken at new diagnosis, from a patient treated with antithyroid drugs. The TCR originated in a middle-aged woman with Graves disease.

Here the CDR3 reads CSVEWDYNEQFF. CDR3 bases: TGCAGCGTTGAATGGGACTACAATGAGCAGTTCTTC. This chain links TRBV29-1 with TRBJ2-1, with unresolved D. V gave up 2 bases and J gave up 3 bases, with 5 bases separating them. CDR3 size: 12 residues. Per the germline V gene, CDR1 is SQVTM and CDR2 is ANQGSEA.